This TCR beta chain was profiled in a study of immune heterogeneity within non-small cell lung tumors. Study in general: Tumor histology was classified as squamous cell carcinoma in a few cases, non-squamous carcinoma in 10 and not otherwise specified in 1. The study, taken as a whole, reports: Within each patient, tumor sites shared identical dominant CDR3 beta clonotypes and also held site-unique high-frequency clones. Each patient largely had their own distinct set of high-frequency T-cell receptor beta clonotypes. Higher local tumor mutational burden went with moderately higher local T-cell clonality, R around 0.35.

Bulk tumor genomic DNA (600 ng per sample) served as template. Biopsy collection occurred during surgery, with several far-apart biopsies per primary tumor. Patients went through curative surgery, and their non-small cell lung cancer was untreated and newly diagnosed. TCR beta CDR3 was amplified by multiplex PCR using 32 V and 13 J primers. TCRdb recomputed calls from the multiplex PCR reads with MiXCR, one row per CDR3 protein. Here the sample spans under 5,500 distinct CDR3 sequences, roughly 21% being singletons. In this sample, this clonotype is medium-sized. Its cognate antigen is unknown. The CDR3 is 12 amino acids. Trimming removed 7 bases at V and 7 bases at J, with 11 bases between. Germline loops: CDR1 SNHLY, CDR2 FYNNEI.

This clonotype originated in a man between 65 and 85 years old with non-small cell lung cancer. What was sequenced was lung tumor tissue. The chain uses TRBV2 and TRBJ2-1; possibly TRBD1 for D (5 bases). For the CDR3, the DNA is TGTGCCAGCAACCCTCAGGGTAATGAGCAGTTCTTC. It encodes CASNPQGNEQFF.